Sequencing of this TCR beta chain was carried out in a study of blood T cell repertoires in COVID-19. Overall study: Sites in the United States, Italy and Spain provided acute and convalescent COVID-19 samples. PBMCs, B-cell-depleted T cells, or T cells were the source of the cDNA or gDNA that made up the material.

Methods used by the authors: Amplified reference gene primers provided the basis for estimating nucleated cell counts. Sequenced by immunoSEQ multiplex PCR; TCRdb stores in-frame clones only, minus some. V and J calls plus clone size are reproduced from that table; the DNA served to infer D and trimming. Among a few hundred thousand clones listed, around 90% were seen once. This clone was counted a few times. The CDR3 sequence is 14 residues long. Trimming removed 8 bases at V and 0 bases at J, with 13 bases between. The germline V gene encodes CDR1 MNHEY and CDR2 SVGAGI. Self-reported history from a screening survey and questionnaire set each donor's cohort.

Sample: PBMCs or T cells enriched from blood (not recorded which). The rearrangement uses TRBV6-5 and TRBJ1-1, with D possibly matching TRBD1 (5 bases). This clonotype originated in a woman under 30 with acute COVID-19. The CDR3 sequence is CASHKGQVNTEAFF. Here the CDR3 DNA reads TGTGCCAGCCACAAGGGGCAGGTGAACACTGAAGCTTTCTTT.